These 26 T cell receptor beta chains share one sample of origin, sequenced in a study of blood T cell repertoires in COVID-19. This table comes from immunoSEQ multiplex PCR, and its TCRdb copy is limited to in-frame clones, with some not included. The sample has approximately 80,000 clones, about 91% seen once. The sample was peripheral blood. These receptors were taken from a woman of 80 years or more with acute or convalescent COVID-19.

The chain employs TRBV18 and TRBJ1-2; TRBD1 might be the D (5 bases). This CDR3 region has 14 residues. Germline V gene sequence: CDR1 KGHSH, CDR2 LQKENI. The V and J ends lost 6 bases and 4 bases respectively, with 15 bases between them. The CDR3 here is CASSTGQGVYGYTF. The CDR3 nucleotides are TGTGCCAGCTCCACGGGTCAGGGTGTCTATGGCTACACCTTC.

The CDR3 DNA reads TGTGCCAGTAGGCTGATGGGAGCGTCCTCGAACACCGGGGAGCTGTTTTTT. Protein product: CASRLMGASSNTGELFF. The chain employs TRBV19 and TRBJ2-2, with D possibly TRBD2 on 5 matching bases. Germline V gene sequence: CDR1 LNHDA, CDR2 SQIVND (reference sequence). V lost 6 bases, J lost 0 bases, and 17 bases lay in between. The CDR3 extends over 17 amino acids.

This chain connects TRBV5-6 to TRBJ2-3; TRBD2 aligns across 10 bases. Germline loops: CDR1 SGHDT, CDR2 YYEEEE. The ends lost 2 bases at V and 2 bases at J; junction bases unmatched: 2. This CDR3 is 15 amino acids long. The CDR3 spells CASSFTSGDTDTQYF. CDR3 in DNA: TGTGCCAGCAGCTTTACTAGCGGGGACACAGATACGCAGTATTTT.

The chain links TRBV3-1 (or the pseudogene TRBV3-2) to TRBJ1-1; TRBD1 agrees at 9 bases. There are 17 residues in the CDR3. The V gene end was trimmed by 8 bases and the J gene end by 3 bases; junction bases not matched to a gene: 16. From germline, CDR1 is LGHDT and CDR2 YNNKEL (reference sequence). This chain's CDR3 is CASPSRTGVIFDTEAFF. The CDR3 DNA is TGTGCCAGCCCCTCCCGGACAGGGGTAATTTTTGACACTGAAGCTTTCTTT.

V is TRBV12-3 or TRBV12-4 and J is TRBJ2-2; D perhaps matches TRBD1 (7 bases). This CDR3 has 13 residues. The V end lost 9 bases, the J end lost 6 bases, and 14 bases lay between the germline ends. Here the CDR3 DNA reads TGTGCCAGTAACCAGGGGGGCCCCGGGGAGCTGTTTTTT. This sequence encodes CASNQGGPGELFF.

The chain combines TRBV5-8 with TRBJ1-5; 9 bases are a match to TRBD1. Trimming cost V 4 bases and J 4 bases; bases outside gene matches: 9. CDR1 is SGHTS and CDR2 is YDEGEE in the germline V gene. The CDR3 contains 16 residues. The CDR3 loop is CASSLGQGRANQPQHF. In DNA form, the CDR3 reads TGTGCCAGCAGCCTCGGACAGGGGAGGGCGAATCAGCCCCAGCATTTT.

The chain couples TRBV2 to TRBJ1-2; a weak D match, TRBD1 (5 bases). Germline V lookup: CDR1 SNHLY, CDR2 FYNNEI. The CDR3 consists of 14 residues. The V end lost 8 bases, the J end lost 4 bases, and 17 bases lay between the germline ends. CDR3 coding DNA: TGTGCCAGCTCGGAGACGAGACAGAGCTATGGCTACACCTTC. Translation gives CASSETRQSYGYTF.

The table lists this clone with a count of one. V is TRBV27 and J is TRBJ2-3; 10 bases match TRBD2. The CDR3 loop spans 15 amino acids. V shed 4 bases, J shed 10 bases, and the junction held 11 bases outside the gene matches. The germline CDR1 and CDR2 sequences are MNHEY and SMNVEV (reference sequence). The CDR3 spells CASSSTSGPLRAQYF. The CDR3 nucleotides read TGTGCCAGCAGTTCGACTAGCGGGCCCCTCCGGGCGCAGTATTTT.

The V and J genes are TRBV7-2 and TRBJ2-4, with 7 positions matching TRBD2. CDR1 is SGHTA, CDR2 FQGNSA, per germline. The CDR3 is 13 amino acids. The V segment lost 5 bases and the J segment 8 bases; nucleotides outside the gene matches: 6. CDR3 amino acids: CASSPAGRDIQYF. The CDR3 bases are TGTGCCAGCAGCCCTGCGGGGAGGGACATTCAGTACTTC.

The J gene is TRBJ1-1, the V gene TRBV20-1; D is uncertain. CDR3 length: 11 amino acids. Germline-derived CDR1 and CDR2 are DFQATT and SNEGSKA (reference sequence). The germline V and J ends were trimmed by 4 bases and 1 base, with 4 bases remaining between them. CDR3 bases: TGCAGTGCTACGAGGAACACTGAAGCTTTCTTT. Protein product: CSATRNTEAFF.

This clone was seen only a few times. V usage is TRBV7-9 and J usage is TRBJ2-3; D gene uncertain. Germline CDR1 and CDR2: SEHNR and FQNEAQ (reference sequence). V was shortened by 1 base and J by 4 bases, with 3 bases between the two germline ends. This CDR3 region has 12 residues. In DNA, the CDR3 is TGTGCCAGCAGCTTAGAGCCAGATACGCAGTATTTT. It codes for CASSLEPDTQYF.

In its sample, this clone was seen a few times. The V gene is TRBV4-2, the J gene TRBJ2-7; TRBD2 matches at 8 bases. The CDR3 is 17 amino acids. CDR1 is LGHNA, CDR2 YNFKEQ, per germline. With 4 bases clipped from V and 0 bases from J, the junction kept 11 bases outside the gene matches. The CDR3 reads CASSPGPSGGSSYEQYF. In DNA form, the CDR3 reads TGTGCCAGCAGCCCCGGGCCAAGCGGGGGAAGCTCCTACGAGCAGTACTTC.

This clone was recorded only once. The V gene is TRBV5-1, the J gene TRBJ2-2; 11 bases align to TRBD2. This CDR3 comprises 16 residues. The J segment lost 7 bases and the V segment lost 3 bases, leaving 8 bases of the junction unmatched. Germline values: CDR1 SGHRS, CDR2 YFSETQ. The CDR3 region has the DNA TGCGCCAGCAGCTCGCAGCTAGCGGGGGGCATCGGGGAGCTGTTTTTT. As protein: CASSSQLAGGIGELFF.

In this sample, this clone turned up a few times. The chain couples TRBV5-5 to TRBJ2-1; 7 bases are a match to TRBD1. The CDR3 has 15 residues. CDR1 and CDR2 (germline): SGHKS, YYEKEE (reference sequence). Germline trimming cut 0 bases from V and 12 bases from J; bases unmatched to any gene: 12. The CDR3 bases are TGTGCCAGCAGCTTGGAACCTTTGGGACAGAGGGGGCAGTTCTTC. It yields the protein CASSLEPLGQRGQFF.

This clone was found a few times. The DNA of the CDR3 is TGTGCCAGCAGTTACTCGGGGACTACCGCCTACGAGCAGTACTTC. It codes for CASSYSGTTAYEQYF. The chain has TRBV6-2 or TRBV6-3 and TRBJ2-7, with 7 bases matching TRBD2. J gave up 2 bases and V 0 bases, and 4 bases lay outside the gene matches. Per germline, CDR1 MNHEY and CDR2 SVGEGT. The CDR3 is 15 amino acids.

This chain joins TRBV19 and TRBJ1-2, with a tentative D call TRBD1 (6 bases). The V and J ends lost 6 bases and 3 bases respectively, with 14 bases between them. Germline V gene lookup returns CDR1 LNHDA and CDR2 SQIVND (reference sequence). CDR3 length equals 14 residues. The CDR3 protein is CASSDTGIDYGYTF. CDR3 DNA sequence: TGTGCCAGTAGCGACACAGGGATAGACTATGGCTACACCTTC.

This clone was seen a single time. V gene TRBV30 combines with J gene TRBJ1-1; D is unclear. The CDR3 spans 13 residues. V lost 1 base, J lost 3 bases, and 9 bases lay in between. CDR1 and CDR2 from the germline V gene are GTSNPN and SVGIG (reference sequence). CDR3 amino acids: CAWSDIRDTEAFF. CDR3 sequence (DNA): TGTGCCTGGAGTGACATCCGGGACACTGAAGCTTTCTTT. The full variable domain, rest sourced from reference TRBV30 and TRBJ1-1, is SQTIHQWPATLVQPVGSPLSLECTVEGTSNPNLYWYRQAAGRGLQLLFYSVGIGQISSEVPQNLSASRPQDRQFILSSKKLLLSDSGFYLCAWSDIRDTEAFFGQGTRLTVV.

The genes are TRBV11-2 and TRBJ2-7; no firm D call. This CDR3 has 13 residues. V gave up 2 bases and J gave up 6 bases, with 11 bases separating them. Germline lookup yields CDR1 SGHAT and CDR2 FQNNGV. The CDR3, as DNA: TGTGCCAGCAGCTTATCTTGGCGGATCGAGCAGTACTTC. It is translated as CASSLSWRIEQYF.

The rearrangement links TRBV6-1 to TRBJ2-3; 8 positions match TRBD2. V shed 6 bases and J 1 base; nucleotides not matched to a gene: 3. Germline assignment: CDR1 MNHNS and CDR2 SASEGT. The CDR3 is made up of 14 amino acids. CDR3 nucleotide sequence: TGTGCCAGCAGACTAGCGGCGGGCACAGATACGCAGTATTTT. Translated: CASRLAAGTDTQYF.

The rearrangement joins TRBV6-4 to TRBJ1-1; possible D gene TRBD1, 6 bases. The V gene's germline CDR1 is MRHNA and CDR2 SNTAGT. The CDR3 spans 14 residues. V lost 5 bases and J 4 bases, leaving 14 bases between the germline ends. CDR3 coding DNA: TGTGCCAGCAGTTTGGACAGAATGAGCACTGAAGCTTTCTTT. Encoded protein: CASSLDRMSTEAFF.

The V gene is TRBV7-9, the J gene TRBJ1-1, with a tentative D call TRBD1 (5 bases). The ends were cut back, 8 bases at V and 1 base at J, with 14 bases in the middle. The CDR3 loop spans 14 amino acids. CDR1 is SEHNR and CDR2 is FQNEAQ in the germline V gene (reference sequence). CDR3 coding DNA: TGTGCCAGCCGCCAAGGGCAGGGGAACACTGAAGCTTTCTTT. Translated, it gives CASRQGQGNTEAFF. The variable domain in full, with the rest retrieved from reference TRBV7-9 and TRBJ1-1, is DTGVSQNPRHKITKRGQNVTFRCDPISEHNRLYWYRQTLGQGPEFLTYFQNEAQLEKSRLLSDRFSAERPKGSFSTLEIQRTEQGDSAMYLCASRQGQGNTEAFFGQGTRLTVV.

This clone was picked up one time. V and J are TRBV3-1 (or the pseudogene TRBV3-2) and TRBJ2-1; 7 nucleotides line up with TRBD2. The CDR3 extends over 15 amino acids. Germline trimming cut 3 bases from V and 7 bases from J; bases unmatched to any gene: 9. Germline CDR1 LGHDT, CDR2 YNNKEL (reference sequence). Here the CDR3 reads CASSQDGGSGNEQFF. CDR3 bases: TGTGCCAGCAGCCAGGATGGGGGTAGCGGGAATGAGCAGTTCTTC.

The chain links TRBV7-8 to TRBJ1-3; perhaps TRBD1 as D (6 bases). V was trimmed by 4 bases and J by 0 bases, leaving 16 bases between them. Germline V gene lookup returns CDR1 SGHVS and CDR2 FQNEAQ. This CDR3 is 17 amino acids long. The CDR3 spells CASSWGGGAPSGNTIYF. The CDR3 coding sequence is TGTGCCAGCAGCTGGGGCGGGGGCGCTCCCTCTGGAAACACCATATATTTT.

J is TRBJ2-4 and V is TRBV6-1; a possible D gene is TRBD2 (6 bases). Trimming removed 3 bases from V and 9 bases from J, with 12 bases in between. This CDR3 is 13 amino acids long. Germline V lookup: CDR1 MNHNS, CDR2 SASEGT. CDR3 sequence: CASSDRDFGIQYF. The CDR3 bases are TGTGCCAGCAGTGACAGGGACTTTGGCATTCAGTACTTC.

The chain uses TRBV4-3 and TRBJ1-6; D not certain. From germline, CDR1 is LGHNA and CDR2 YSLEER. The CDR3 extends over 15 amino acids. The V gene lost 0 bases and the J gene lost 0 bases, with 3 bases spanning the gap. The CDR3 DNA sequence: TGCGCCAGCAGCCAAGACATCTCCTATAATTCACCCCTCCACTTT. Translated: CASSQDISYNSPLHF.

The chain uses TRBV5-4 and TRBJ2-7, with TRBD1 matching over 7 bases. After removal of 1 base from V and 5 bases from J, the junction contained 6 bases not matched to a gene. Germline V lookup: CDR1 SGHNT, CDR2 YYREEE (reference sequence). This CDR3 has 14 amino acids. The CDR3 here is CASSLTGALHEQYF. CDR3 coding DNA: TGTGCCAGCAGCTTGACAGGGGCCCTTCACGAGCAGTACTTC. The full variable domain, rest sourced from reference TRBV5-4 and TRBJ2-7, is ETGVTQSPTHLIKTRGQQVTLRCSSQSGHNTVSWYQQALGQGPQFIFQYYREEENGRGNFPPRFSGLQFPNYSSELNVNALELDDSALYLCASSLTGALHEQYFGPGTRLTVT.